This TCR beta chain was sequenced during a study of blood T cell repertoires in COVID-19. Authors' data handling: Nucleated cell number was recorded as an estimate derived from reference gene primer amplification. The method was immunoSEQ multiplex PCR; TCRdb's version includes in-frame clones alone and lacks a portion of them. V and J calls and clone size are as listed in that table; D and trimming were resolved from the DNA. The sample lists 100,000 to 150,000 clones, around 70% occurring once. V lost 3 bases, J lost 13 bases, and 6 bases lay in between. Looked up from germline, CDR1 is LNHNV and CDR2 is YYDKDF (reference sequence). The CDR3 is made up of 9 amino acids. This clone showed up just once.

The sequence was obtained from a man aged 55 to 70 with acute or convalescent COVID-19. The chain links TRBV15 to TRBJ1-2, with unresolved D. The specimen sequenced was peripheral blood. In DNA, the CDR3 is TGTGCCACCAGCAGGGAGACCACCTTC. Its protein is CATSRETTF.